This T cell receptor (beta chain) was identified in a study of T cells in Graves' hyperthyroidism and ophthalmopathy. CDR3 size: 14 residues. Per the germline V gene, CDR1 is WSHSY and CDR2 is SAAADI. V was pared by 0 bases and J by 1 base, with 6 bases between. A remark on this clonotype: The target antigen is unknown.

The investigators amplified TCR beta CDR3 regions from RNA transcripts. HTBI primers were used for first-round RT-PCR of the TCR CDR3. MiXCR, applied by TCRdb to the multiplex PCR reads, yields one record per CDR3 protein. The sample has about 350,000 distinct CDR3 sequences, roughly 20% seen once. Study-wide points: The model predicted ophthalmopathy a median around seven months before onset.

Diagnoses used clinical symptoms, serum thyroxine and TRAb, thyroid ultrasound and orbital computed tomography. The receptor was isolated from a woman aged 40-49 years with Graves' ophthalmopathy. The V and J genes are TRBV10-2 and TRBJ1-1, with D unclear. What was sequenced was blood. The CDR3 region has the DNA TGCGCCAGCAGTGAGTCGGGGTGGAACACTGAAGCTTTCTTT. Amino acid sequence: CASSESGWNTEAFF.